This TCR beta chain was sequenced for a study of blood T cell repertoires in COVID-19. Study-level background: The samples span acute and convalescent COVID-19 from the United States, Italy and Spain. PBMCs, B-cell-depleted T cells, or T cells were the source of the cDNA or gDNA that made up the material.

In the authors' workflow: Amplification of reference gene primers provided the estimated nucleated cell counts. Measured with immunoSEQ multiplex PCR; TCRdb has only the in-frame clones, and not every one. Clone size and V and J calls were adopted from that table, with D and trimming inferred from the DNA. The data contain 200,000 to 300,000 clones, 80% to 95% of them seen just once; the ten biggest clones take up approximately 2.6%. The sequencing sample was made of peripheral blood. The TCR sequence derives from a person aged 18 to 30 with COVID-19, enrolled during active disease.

The CDR3 here is CASSQDRRERDYGYTF. The CDR3 coding sequence is TGCGCCAGCAGCCAAGACCGGCGGGAACGGGACTATGGCTACACCTTC. The chain is built from TRBV4-1 and TRBJ1-2, with D unresolved. The CDR3 totals 16 residues. Germline V gene data show CDR1 as MGHRA and CDR2 as YSYEKL. Trimming cost V 0 bases and J 3 bases, with 14 bases left between them.